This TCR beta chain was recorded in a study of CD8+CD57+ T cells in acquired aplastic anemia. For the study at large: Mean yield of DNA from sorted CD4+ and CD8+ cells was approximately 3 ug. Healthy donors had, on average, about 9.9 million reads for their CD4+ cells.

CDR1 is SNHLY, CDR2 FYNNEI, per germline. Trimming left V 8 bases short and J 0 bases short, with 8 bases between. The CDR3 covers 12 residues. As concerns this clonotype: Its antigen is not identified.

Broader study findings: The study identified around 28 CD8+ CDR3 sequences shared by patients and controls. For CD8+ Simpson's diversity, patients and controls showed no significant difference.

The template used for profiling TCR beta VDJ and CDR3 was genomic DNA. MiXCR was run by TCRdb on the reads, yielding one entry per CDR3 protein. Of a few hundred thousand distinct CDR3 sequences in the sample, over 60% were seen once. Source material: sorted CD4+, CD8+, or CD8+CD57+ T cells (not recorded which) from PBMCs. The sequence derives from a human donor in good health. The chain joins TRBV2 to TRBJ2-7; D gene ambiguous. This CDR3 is CASGSSSYEQYF. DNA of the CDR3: TGTGCCAGCGGATCAAGCTCCTACGAGCAGTACTTC. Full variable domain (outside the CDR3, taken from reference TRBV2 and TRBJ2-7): EPEVTQTPSHQVTQMGQEVILRCVPISNHLYFYWYRQILGQKVEFLVSFYNNEISEKSEIFDDQFSVERPDGSNFTLKIRSTKLEDSAMYFCASGSSSYEQYFGPGTRLTVT.